This T cell receptor beta chain was captured in a study of early T cells in non-severe SARS-CoV-2 infection. Attachment of unique molecular identifiers to individual cDNA molecules was performed. TCRdb re-analysed the 5' RACE reads in MiXCR, keeping a single row per CDR3 protein. In the table there are tens of thousands of distinct CDR3 sequences, about a tenth of which are singletons. Per germline, CDR1 MNHNY and CDR2 SVGAGI (reference sequence). There are 14 residues in the CDR3. V lost 5 bases and J 1 base, leaving 8 bases between the germline ends. This chain joins TRBV6-6 and TRBJ2-2; no firm D call. Material: whole blood. This sequence was found in an adult who was a healthcare worker with PCR-confirmed SARS-CoV-2 infection or an uninfected control (not recorded which). The CDR3 loop is CASSAQENTGELFF. The CDR3 DNA follows: TGTGCCAGCAGTGCGCAGGAGAACACCGGGGAGCTGTTTTTT.